What follows describes a single T cell receptor beta chain. Participant-reported clinical history was the basis for cohort assignment. Exposed participants encountered a COVID-19 case during the 2 weeks preceding study entry. The record originates from a study of blood T cell repertoires in COVID-19. Study context: From the United States, Italy and Spain came samples of acute and convalescent COVID-19.

Germline V CDR1 and CDR2: LGHDT, YNNKEL (reference sequence). There are 19 residues in the CDR3. With 4 bases removed from V and 0 bases from J, the gap between germline ends came to 19 bases. Assay: immunoSEQ multiplex PCR; the TCRdb copy retains only in-frame clones and omits some. The table lists 300,000 to 400,000 clones, 90% to 95% of them singletons. The chain recombines TRBV3-1 (or the pseudogene TRBV3-2) with TRBJ1-6, with D possibly being TRBD1 (6 bases). The sequenced sample was PBMCs or T cells enriched from blood (not recorded which). The TCR sequence derives from a woman aged 25-40 years who had been exposed to COVID-19. DNA of the CDR3: TGTGCCAGCAGCCTTAGGACAGTACATAGGAGCTCCTATAATTCACCCCTCCACTTT. Translated, it gives CASSLRTVHRSSYNSPLHF.